This TCR beta chain was identified during a study of blood T cell repertoires in COVID-19. The CDR3 has 12 residues. The V end lost 6 bases, the J end lost 3 bases, and 9 bases lay between the germline ends. Germline CDR1 reads SNHLY; CDR2 reads FYNNEI. Libraries were prepared by immunoSEQ multiplex PCR; TCRdb keeps only in-frame clonotypes and omits some of them. The sample lists over 100,000 clones, approximately 83% occurring once. The gene calls are TRBV2 and TRBJ2-7, with D possibly matching TRBD2 (7 bases). The sequence came from a woman in her 70s with acute or convalescent COVID-19. The sample consisted of peripheral blood. CDR3 nucleotides: TGTGCCAGCAGGAGGGGGGGCTACGAGCAGTACTTC. It codes for CASRRGGYEQYF.